This entry lists 7 T cell receptor beta chains sequenced from one sample in a study of blood T cells in healthy people across ages. A second PCR, run for about 7 to 12 cycles, used a sample-barcoded 5' primer plus a J-beta primer mix. TCRdb passed the 5' RACE reads through MiXCR, listing each CDR3 protein once. Of around 800,000 distinct CDR3 sequences detected, less than 80% appear once; the ten largest clones hold around a quarter. Specimen: blood. The receptors were sampled from a young man in good health.

V and J are TRBV14 and TRBJ2-1, with a weak D call TRBD1 (6 bases). CDR1 and CDR2 (germline): SGHDN, FVKESK. This CDR3 region has 16 residues. V dropped 2 bases and J dropped 2 bases, with 13 bases sitting between them. CDR3 coding DNA: TGTGCCAGCAGCCAAACCAGGGGAGTCACCTACAATGAGCAGTTCTTC. Its protein is CASSQTRGVTYNEQFF.

The CDR3 bases are TGTGCCATCAGTGTTGGGACAGGGGTTCTAGATACGCAGTATTTT. The encoded protein is CAISVGTGVLDTQYF. The chain uses TRBV10-3 and TRBJ2-3, with 10 bases aligning to TRBD1. CDR1 ENHRY and CDR2 SYGVKD come from the germline V gene. The CDR3 consists of 15 residues. V lost 4 bases and J lost 5; bases outside the gene matches: 6.

This rearrangement joins TRBV10-3 to TRBJ2-6, with 7 bases matching TRBD1. The CDR3 is 16 residues long. CDR1 and CDR2 from the germline V gene are ENHRY and SYGVKD. Trimming at V came to 4 bases and at J to 3 bases, leaving 6 bases not matched to a gene. CDR3 region: CAISGQGDDGANVLTF. The CDR3 nucleotides are TGTGCCATCAGTGGACAGGGTGATGATGGGGCCAACGTCCTGACTTTC.

This clonotype was picked up many times. This sequence joins TRBV5-1 and TRBJ2-5; D possibly corresponds to TRBD2 (5 bases). Germline CDR1 is SGHRS and CDR2 is YFSETQ. The CDR3 has 14 amino acids. Trimming stripped 2 bases from V and 3 bases from J, with 11 bases between. CDR3 sequence: CASSLFSGKETQYF. The CDR3 bases are TGCGCCAGCAGCTTATTCAGCGGTAAAGAGACCCAGTACTTC.

This chain connects TRBV24-1 to TRBJ1-2; 8 positions agree with TRBD1. Germline assignment: CDR1 KGHDR and CDR2 SFDVKD. The CDR3 runs 14 residues. With 3 bases clipped from V and 8 bases from J, the junction kept 7 bases outside the gene matches. In DNA, the CDR3 is TGTGCCACCAGTGATCCTGACAGGGGAGAGGGCTACACCTTC. As protein: CATSDPDRGEGYTF.

CDR3 protein: CSHSLGFGGTEAFF. CDR3 nucleotide sequence: TGCAGTCACTCGCTCGGGTTTGGTGGCACTGAAGCTTTCTTT. V is TRBV29-1 and J is TRBJ1-1, with unresolved D. The CDR3 runs 14 residues. CDR1 SQVTM and CDR2 ANQGSEA come from the germline V gene.

This rearrangement joins TRBV20-1 to TRBJ1-2; no reliable D call. Germline CDR1 reads DFQATT; CDR2 reads SNEGSKA (reference sequence). The germline V and J ends were trimmed by 7 bases and 9 bases, with 21 bases remaining between them. The CDR3 contains 13 residues. The CDR3, as DNA: TGCAGTGTCACAGACCGGTCCCGGTATCGCTACACCTTC. This sequence encodes CSVTDRSRYRYTF.